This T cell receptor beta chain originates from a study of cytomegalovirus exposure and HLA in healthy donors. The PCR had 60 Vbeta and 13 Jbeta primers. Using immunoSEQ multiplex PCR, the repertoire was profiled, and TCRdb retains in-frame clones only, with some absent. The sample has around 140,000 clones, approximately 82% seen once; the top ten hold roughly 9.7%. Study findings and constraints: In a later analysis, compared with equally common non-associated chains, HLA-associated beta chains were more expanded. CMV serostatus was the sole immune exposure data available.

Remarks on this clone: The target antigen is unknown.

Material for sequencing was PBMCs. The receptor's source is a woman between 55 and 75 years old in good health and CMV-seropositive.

CDR3 region: CASSSGGGNTDTQYF. The DNA for the CDR3 is TGTGCCAGTAGTTCTGGTGGGGGGAACACAGATACGCAGTATTTT. The chain is built from TRBV19 and TRBJ2-3; perhaps TRBD2 as D (6 bases). The CDR3 totals 15 residues. The V end lost 5 bases, the J end lost 2 bases, and 14 bases lay between the germline ends. The germline V gene has CDR1 LNHDA and CDR2 SQIVND (reference sequence). The full variable domain, with the rest looked up from reference TRBV19 and TRBJ2-3, is DGGITQSPKYLFRKEGQNVTLSCEQNLNHDAMYWYRQDPGQGLRLIYYSQIVNDFQKGDIAEGYSVSREKKESFPLTVTSAQKNPTAFYLCASSSGGGNTDTQYFGPGTRLTVL.